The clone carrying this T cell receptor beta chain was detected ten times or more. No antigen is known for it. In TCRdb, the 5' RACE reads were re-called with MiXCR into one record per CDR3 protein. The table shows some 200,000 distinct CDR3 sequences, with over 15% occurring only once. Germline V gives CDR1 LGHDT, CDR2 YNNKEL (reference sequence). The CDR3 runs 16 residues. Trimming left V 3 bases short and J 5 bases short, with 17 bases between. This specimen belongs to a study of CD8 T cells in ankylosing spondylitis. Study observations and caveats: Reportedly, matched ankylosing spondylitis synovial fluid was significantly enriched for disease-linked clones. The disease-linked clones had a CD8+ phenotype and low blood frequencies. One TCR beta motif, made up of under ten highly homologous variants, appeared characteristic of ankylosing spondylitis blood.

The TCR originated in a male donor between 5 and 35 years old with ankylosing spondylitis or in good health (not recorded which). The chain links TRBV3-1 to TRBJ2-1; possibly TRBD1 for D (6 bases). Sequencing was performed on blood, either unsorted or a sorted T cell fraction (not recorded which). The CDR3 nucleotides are TGTGCCAGCAGCCATCTACCGACGGGACAAAACAATGAGCAGTTCTTC. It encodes CASSHLPTGQNNEQFF.